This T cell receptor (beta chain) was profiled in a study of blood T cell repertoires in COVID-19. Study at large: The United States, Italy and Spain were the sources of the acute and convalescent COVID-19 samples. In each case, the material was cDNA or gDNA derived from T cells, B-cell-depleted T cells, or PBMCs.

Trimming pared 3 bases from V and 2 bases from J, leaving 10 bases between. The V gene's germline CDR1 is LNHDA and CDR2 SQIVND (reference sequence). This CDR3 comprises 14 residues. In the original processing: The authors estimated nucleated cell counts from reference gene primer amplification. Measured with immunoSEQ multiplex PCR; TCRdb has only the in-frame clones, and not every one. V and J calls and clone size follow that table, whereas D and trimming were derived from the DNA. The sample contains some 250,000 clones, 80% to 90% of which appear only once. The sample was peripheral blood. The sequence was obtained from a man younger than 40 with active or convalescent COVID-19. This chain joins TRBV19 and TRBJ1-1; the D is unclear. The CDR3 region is CASSITSRNTEAFF. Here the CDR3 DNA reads TGTGCCAGTAGTATCACCTCCAGAAACACTGAAGCTTTCTTT.